A selection of T cell receptor beta chains follows, all from one sample in a study of blood T cells in healthy people across ages. TCRdb recomputed calls from the 5' RACE reads with MiXCR, one row per CDR3 protein. The data contain about 1,400,000 distinct CDR3 sequences, roughly 64% of them singletons. The sample was blood. These receptors originate from a man aged 18 to 29 in good health. CDR3s include the opening cysteine and the closing phenylalanine or tryptophan.

V | CDR3
TRBV12-3/TRBV12-4 | CASGNRAERNIQYF
TRBV7-9 | CASSLRREWNEQFF
TRBV20-1 | CSARDSPDRGLEQYF
TRBV12-3/TRBV12-4 | CASSSWASGSSYEQYF
TRBV12-3/TRBV12-4 | CASSFGASYSYEQYF
TRBV24-1 | CATSDAGRDRGLNEQYF
TRBV24-1 | CATSDSLGTSGTDTQYF
TRBV29-1 | CSAMGQENEKLFF
TRBV20-1 | CSARDPAGVVDTQYF
TRBV28 | CASSFGVPAGQETQYF
TRBV4-3 | CASSQTRQGVSQETQYF
TRBV10-2 | CASRGDRLGVDLTDTQYF
TRBV7-2 | CASTLNSQPQHF
TRBV7-9 | CASSKTRDENGYTF
TRBV10-3 | CAISPGQGHDIQYF
TRBV4-1 | CASSQRGSQETQYF
TRBV7-2 | CASSPTMRGKTQYF
TRBV20-1 | CSAPLGLAEYSYEQYF
TRBV7-6 | CASSHSRQGNTDTQYF
TRBV7-2 | CASSFIRREAIADTQYF
TRBV4-1 | CASSQLSGESYEQYF
TRBV4-2 | CAISQAGTSGSHHYEQYF
TRBV4-1 | CASSQTGSSRNQPQHF
TRBV20-1 | CSAVDRSSNQPQHF
TRBV6-5 | CASSWTQYINYGYTF
TRBV18 | CASSRGRAGTTYNEQFF
TRBV6-5 | CASSYATGNPYEQYF
TRBV6-2/TRBV6-3 | CASSYFGPSYEQYF
TRBV29-1 | CSVEIVSGDGYTF
TRBV12-3/TRBV12-4 | CASSYEGGGDNQPQHF
TRBV20-1 | CSARPRGGLNEQFF
TRBV7-2 | CASSLDGQGANIQYF
TRBV6-4 | CASSDSQGAVYGYTF
TRBV27 | CASSLKYSNQPQHF
TRBV6-5 | CASSITRGREEYF
TRBV11-2 | CASSLDPELRFTF
TRBV6-5 | CASSPRTVHNEQFF
TRBV7-2 | CAISLAGGNEQFF
TRBV3-1 | CASSLPRKGGMDTQYF
TRBV4-1 | CASSQKVGLTDTQYF
TRBV27 | CATGPDTQYF
TRBV4-1 | CASSPNQGEDSNQPQHF